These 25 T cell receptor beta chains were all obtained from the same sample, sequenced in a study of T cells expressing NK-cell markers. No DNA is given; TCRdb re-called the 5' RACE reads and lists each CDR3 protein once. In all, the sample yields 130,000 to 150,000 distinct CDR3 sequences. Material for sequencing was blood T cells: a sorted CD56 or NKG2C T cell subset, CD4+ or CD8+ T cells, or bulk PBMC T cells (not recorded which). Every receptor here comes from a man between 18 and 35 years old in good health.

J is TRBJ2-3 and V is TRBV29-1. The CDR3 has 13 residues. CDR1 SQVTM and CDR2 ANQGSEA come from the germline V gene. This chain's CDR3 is CSDGVSGTDTQYF.

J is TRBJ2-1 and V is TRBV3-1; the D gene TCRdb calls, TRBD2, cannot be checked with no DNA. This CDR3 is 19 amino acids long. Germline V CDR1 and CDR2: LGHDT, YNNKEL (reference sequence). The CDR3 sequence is CASSQELNSIAASYNEQFF.

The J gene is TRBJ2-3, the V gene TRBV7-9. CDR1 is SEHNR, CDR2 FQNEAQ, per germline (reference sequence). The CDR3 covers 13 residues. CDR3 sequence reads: CASSPPAVYTQYF.

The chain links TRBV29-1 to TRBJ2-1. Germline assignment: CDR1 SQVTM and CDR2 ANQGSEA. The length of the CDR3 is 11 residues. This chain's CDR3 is CSVERGREQFF.

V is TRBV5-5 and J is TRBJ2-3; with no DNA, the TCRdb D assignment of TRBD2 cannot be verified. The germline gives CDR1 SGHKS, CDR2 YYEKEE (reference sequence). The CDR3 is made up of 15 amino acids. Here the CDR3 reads CASSLGGRPSDTQYF.

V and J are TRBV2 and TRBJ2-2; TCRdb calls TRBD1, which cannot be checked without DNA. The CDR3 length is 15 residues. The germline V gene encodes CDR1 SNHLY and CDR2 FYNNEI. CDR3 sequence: CASCEDRWNTGELFF.

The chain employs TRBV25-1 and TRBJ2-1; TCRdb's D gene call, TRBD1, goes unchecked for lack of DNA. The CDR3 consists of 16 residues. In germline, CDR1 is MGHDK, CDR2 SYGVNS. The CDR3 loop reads CASSPTGTARYNEQFF.

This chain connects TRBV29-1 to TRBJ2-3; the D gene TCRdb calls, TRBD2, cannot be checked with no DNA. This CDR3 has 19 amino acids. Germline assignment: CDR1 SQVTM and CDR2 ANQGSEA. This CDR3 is CSVDGGAGGLLSPADTQYF.

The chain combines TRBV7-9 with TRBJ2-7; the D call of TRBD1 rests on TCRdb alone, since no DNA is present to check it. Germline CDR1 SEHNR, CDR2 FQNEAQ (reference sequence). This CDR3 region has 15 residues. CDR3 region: CASSLKTGEVYEQYF.

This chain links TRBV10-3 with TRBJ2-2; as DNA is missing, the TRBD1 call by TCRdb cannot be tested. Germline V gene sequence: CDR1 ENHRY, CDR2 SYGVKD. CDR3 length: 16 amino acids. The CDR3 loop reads CAISPTGGIDTGELFF.

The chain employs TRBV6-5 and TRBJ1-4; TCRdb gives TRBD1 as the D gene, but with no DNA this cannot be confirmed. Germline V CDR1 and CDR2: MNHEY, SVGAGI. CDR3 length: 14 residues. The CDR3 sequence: CASSYDGTAEKLFF.

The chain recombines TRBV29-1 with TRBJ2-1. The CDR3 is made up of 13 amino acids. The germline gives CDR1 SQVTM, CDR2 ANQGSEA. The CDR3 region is CSVERSSYNEQFF.

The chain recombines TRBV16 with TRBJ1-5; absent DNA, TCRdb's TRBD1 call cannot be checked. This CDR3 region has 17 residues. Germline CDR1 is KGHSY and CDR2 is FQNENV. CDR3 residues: CASSQFQTGNSNQPQHF.

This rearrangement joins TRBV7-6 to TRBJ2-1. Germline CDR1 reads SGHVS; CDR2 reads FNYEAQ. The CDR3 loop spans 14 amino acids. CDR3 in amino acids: CASSLEPINNEQFF.

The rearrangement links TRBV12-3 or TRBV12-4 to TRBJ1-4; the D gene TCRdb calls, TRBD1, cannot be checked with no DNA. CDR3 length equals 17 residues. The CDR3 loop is CASSKGTGAWDGEKLFF.

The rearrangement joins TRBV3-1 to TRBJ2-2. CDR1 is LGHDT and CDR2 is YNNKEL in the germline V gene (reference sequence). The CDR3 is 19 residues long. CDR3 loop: CASSQDLVRGFANTGELFF.

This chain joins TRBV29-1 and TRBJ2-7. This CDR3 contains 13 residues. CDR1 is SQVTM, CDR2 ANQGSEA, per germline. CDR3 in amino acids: CSVTTASSYEQYF.

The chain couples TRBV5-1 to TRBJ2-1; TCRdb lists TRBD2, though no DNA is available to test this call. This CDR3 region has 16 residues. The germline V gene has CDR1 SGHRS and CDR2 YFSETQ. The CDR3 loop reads CASSLVGGDFYNEQFF.

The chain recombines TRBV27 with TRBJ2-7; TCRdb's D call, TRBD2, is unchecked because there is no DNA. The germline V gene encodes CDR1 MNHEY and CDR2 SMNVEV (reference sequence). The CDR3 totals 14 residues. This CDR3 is CASSLFAGPYEQYF.

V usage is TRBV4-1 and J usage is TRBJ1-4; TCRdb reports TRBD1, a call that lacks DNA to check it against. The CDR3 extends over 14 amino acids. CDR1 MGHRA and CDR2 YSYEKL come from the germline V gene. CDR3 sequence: CASRDRGGDEKLFF.

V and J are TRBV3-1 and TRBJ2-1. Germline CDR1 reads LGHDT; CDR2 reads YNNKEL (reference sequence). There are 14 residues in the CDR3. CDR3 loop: CASTTKSSYNEQFF.

The CDR3 sequence is CASTGSGELFF. The chain is built from TRBV12-5 and TRBJ2-2; the D call of TRBD2 rests on TCRdb alone, since no DNA is present to check it. The length of the CDR3 is 11 residues. Germline V gene lookup returns CDR1 LGHNT and CDR2 FRNRAP.

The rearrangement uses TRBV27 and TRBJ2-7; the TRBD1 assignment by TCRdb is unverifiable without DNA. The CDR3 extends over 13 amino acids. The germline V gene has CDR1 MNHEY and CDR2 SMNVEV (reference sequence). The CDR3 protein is CASSRDSVDEQYF.

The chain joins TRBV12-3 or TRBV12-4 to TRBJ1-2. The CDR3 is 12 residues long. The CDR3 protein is CASSLTNNGYTF.

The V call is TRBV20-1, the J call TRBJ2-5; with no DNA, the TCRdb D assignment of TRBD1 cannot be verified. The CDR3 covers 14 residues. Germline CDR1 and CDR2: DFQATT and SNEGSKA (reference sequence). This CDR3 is CSTPDDSPLETQYF.